This TCR beta chain is drawn from a study of blood T cell repertoires in COVID-19. The ends lost 4 bases at V and 4 bases at J; junction bases unmatched: 12. CDR1 is SGHRS and CDR2 is YFSETQ in the germline V gene. The CDR3 length is 16 residues. Measured with immunoSEQ multiplex PCR; TCRdb has only the in-frame clones, and not every one. The repertoire consists of roughly 66,000 clones, with about 80% occurring once and the leading ten covering about 5%. This TCR was recovered from a woman aged 55-70 years with acute or convalescent COVID-19. Specimen: peripheral blood. The rearrangement uses TRBV5-1 and TRBJ2-5; 8 bases map to TRBD1. CDR3 sequence: CASSPNLRGQGETQYF. The CDR3 DNA follows: TGCGCCAGCAGCCCGAACCTCCGAGGACAGGGAGAGACCCAGTACTTC.